This T cell receptor (beta chain) was observed in a study of blood T cells in healthy people across ages. Regarding the study as a whole: Changes seen in expanded clonotypes were possibly confounded by donor CMV status left unknown.

The sample holds a few counts of this clonotype. What it binds is unknown. CDR1 and CDR2 from the germline V gene are KGHDR and SFDVKD. CDR3 length: 20 residues. The junction had 15 bases not matched to a gene; V was cut back by 2 bases and J by 0 bases. It was with a sample-barcoded 5' primer and a J-beta primer mix that a second PCR of about 7 to 12 cycles was run. Each CDR3 protein is one row after TCRdb ran MiXCR on the 5' RACE reads. Of roughly 1,300,000 distinct CDR3 sequences in the sample, approximately 59% are singletons; the top ten hold under 8.5%. This receptor was identified in a man between 18 and 35 years old in good health. The sample taken for sequencing was blood. V gene TRBV24-1 combines with J gene TRBJ2-3; 8 positions agree with TRBD1. The CDR3 sequence is CATSDSPGGFGTGSTDTQYF. The DNA for the CDR3 is TGTGCCACCAGTGATTCACCCGGTGGGTTCGGGACAGGAAGCACAGATACGCAGTATTTT.